A selection of T cell receptor beta chains follows, all from one sample in a study of blood T cell repertoires in COVID-19. Assay: immunoSEQ multiplex PCR; the TCRdb copy retains only in-frame clones and omits some. The sample has around 140,000 clones; around 80% are singletons. Sample: peripheral blood. The receptors come from a woman aged 55-69 years with acute or convalescent COVID-19. CDR3s include the opening cysteine and the closing phenylalanine or tryptophan. For some rows the clone size is stated as once, few or many, or as a class when expanded; others skip it.

V gene,clone size,CDR3 protein
TRBV28,-,CASSSTVTHAFF
TRBV27,-,CASSGGWSSYEQYF
TRBV29-1,few,CSVYRPYEQYF
TRBV6-5,-,CASTGEVRSPLHF
TRBV29-1,-,CSVGDRANTEAFF
TRBV3-1/TRBV3-2,-,CASSLSWNTEAFF
TRBV7-6,-,CASSLVGSGVPQNNEQFF
TRBV5-1,once,CASSLRSGTTLMNYEQYF
TRBV4-2,-,CASSQGTGLYQPQHF
TRBV18,few,CASSSGRYGDEQYF
TRBV27,-,CASSTGTSYNEQFF
TRBV29-1,-,CSVASEEQFF
TRBV5-1,few,CASSLNREGYGYTF
TRBV7-9,-,CASSRRYEQYF
TRBV28,-,CASRASGGSEQYF
TRBV6-2/TRBV6-3,-,CASSYSTGGFGELFF
TRBV30,-,CAGINGAEAFF
TRBV5-1,-,CASSYGLAGNEQFF
TRBV3-1/TRBV3-2,few,CASSQFREVGTSGTDTQYF
TRBV12-5,-,CASGRGQGGTDTQYF
TRBV6-5,-,CASRSPLRAKNIQYF
TRBV7-6,-,CASSLTVLSYEQYF
TRBV6-6,-,CASRVGDRGNEKLFF
TRBV6-5,once,CASSLGQGKGYTF
TRBV7-8,-,CASSLYIAGAVEQYF
TRBV28,-,CASSLGIAVLFTDTQYF
TRBV4-1,-,CASSQDPTGIYGYTF
TRBV2,-,CASSPNRGWETEAFF
TRBV14,few,CASSQDSSLGGYTF
TRBV5-6,few,CASSGGLAGGSSYNEQFF
TRBV10-3,-,CAISEFSGVTDTQYF
TRBV10-1,-,CASSEGTGPYNEQFF
TRBV28,-,CASSHGGLAAYNEQFF
TRBV5-1,-,CASSPTELFSYEQYF
TRBV28,few,CASSLWRASGRADEQFF
TRBV24-1,-,CATSDTTGELFF
TRBV12-3/TRBV12-4,-,CASSLALTSGVF
TRBV4-2,-,CASSQESGRGNTIYF
TRBV19,-,CASSIGTEGANVLTF
TRBV12-1,-,CASRNRDRRNTGELFF
TRBV7-8,-,CASSREQDGYTF
TRBV5-1,-,CASSLRTRLAGTGVFYEQYF
TRBV28,-,CASSLMQLGGANYGYTF
TRBV5-1,many,CASRSTAPQENTEAFF
TRBV5-5,-,CASSSGVQPQHF
TRBV13,-,CASSLRQGSEKLFF
TRBV7-2,-,CASSLPPPGKGYTF
TRBV6-5,-,CASSTGMVGYTF
TRBV30,-,CAWSNAVSSTDTQYF
TRBV2,once,CASSIDRFGYF
TRBV19,-,CASSMGLTVNEQFF
TRBV5-1,-,CASSSATGVSGNTIYF
TRBV6-6,-,CASTEGQGDNQPQHF